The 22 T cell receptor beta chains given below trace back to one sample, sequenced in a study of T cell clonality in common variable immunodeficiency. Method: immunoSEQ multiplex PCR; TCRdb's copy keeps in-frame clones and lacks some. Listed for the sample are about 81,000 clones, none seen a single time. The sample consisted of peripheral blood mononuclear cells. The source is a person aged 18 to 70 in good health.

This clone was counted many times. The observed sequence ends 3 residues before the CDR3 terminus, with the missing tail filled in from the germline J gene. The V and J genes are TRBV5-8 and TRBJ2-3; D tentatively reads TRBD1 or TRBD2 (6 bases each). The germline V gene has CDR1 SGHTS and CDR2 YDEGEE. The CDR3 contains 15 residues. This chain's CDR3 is CASTGGTTHTDTQYF. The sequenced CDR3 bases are TGTGCGTCTACTGGAGGGACAACCCACACAGATACG. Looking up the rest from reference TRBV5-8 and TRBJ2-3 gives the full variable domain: EAGVTQSPTHLIKTRGQQATLRCSPISGHTSVYWYQQALGLGLQFLLWYDEGEERNRGNFPPRFSGRQFPNYSSELNVNALELEDSALYLCASTGGTTHTDTQYFGPGTRLTVL.

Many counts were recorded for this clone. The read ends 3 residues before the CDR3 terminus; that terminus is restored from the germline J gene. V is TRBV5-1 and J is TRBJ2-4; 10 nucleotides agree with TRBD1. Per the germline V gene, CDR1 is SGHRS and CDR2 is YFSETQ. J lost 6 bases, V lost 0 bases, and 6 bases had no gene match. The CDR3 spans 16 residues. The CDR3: CASSLDGTGATNIQYF. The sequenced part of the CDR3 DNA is TGCGCCAGCAGCTTGGACGGGACAGGGGCTACAAACATT.

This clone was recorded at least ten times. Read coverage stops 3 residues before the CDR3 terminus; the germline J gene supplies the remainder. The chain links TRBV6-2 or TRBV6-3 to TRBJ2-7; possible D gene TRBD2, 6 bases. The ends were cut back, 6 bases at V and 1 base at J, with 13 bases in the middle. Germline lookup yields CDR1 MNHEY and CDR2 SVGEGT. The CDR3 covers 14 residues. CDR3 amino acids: CASRLAGSSYEQYF. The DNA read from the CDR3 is TGTGCCAGCAGACTAGCCGGATCATCCTACGAG.

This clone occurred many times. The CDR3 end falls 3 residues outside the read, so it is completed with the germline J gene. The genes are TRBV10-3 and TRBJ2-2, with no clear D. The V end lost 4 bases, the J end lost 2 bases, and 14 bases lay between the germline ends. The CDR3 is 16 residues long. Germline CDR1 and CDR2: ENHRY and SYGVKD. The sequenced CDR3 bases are TGTGCCATCAGTGCCGCTAGAGCCGTCAACACCGGGGAG. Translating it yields CAISAARAVNTGE. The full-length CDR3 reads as CAISAARAVNTGELFF.

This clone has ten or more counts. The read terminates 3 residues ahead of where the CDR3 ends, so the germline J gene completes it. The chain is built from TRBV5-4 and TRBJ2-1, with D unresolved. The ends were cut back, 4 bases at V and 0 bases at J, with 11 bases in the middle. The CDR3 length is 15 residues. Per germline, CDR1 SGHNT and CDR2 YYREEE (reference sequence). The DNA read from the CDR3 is TGTGCCAGCAGCGCAAAAGTCGGCTCCTACAATGAG. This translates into CASSAKVGSYNE. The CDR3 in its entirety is CASSAKVGSYNEQFF.

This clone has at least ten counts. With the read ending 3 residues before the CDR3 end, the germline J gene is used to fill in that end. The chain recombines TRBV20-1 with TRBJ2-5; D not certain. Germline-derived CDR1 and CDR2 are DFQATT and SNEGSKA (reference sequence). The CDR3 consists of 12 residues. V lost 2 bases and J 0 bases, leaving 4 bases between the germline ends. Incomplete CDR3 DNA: TGCAGTGCTAGAACACACCAAGAGACC. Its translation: CSARTHQET. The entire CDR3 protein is CSARTHQETQYF.

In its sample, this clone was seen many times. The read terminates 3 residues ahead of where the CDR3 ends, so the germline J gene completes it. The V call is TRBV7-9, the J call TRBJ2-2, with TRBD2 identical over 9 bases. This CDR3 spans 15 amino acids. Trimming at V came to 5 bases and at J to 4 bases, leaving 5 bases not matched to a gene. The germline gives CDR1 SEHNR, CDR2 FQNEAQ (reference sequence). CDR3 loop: CASSPRTSVTGELFF. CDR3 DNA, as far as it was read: TGTGCCAGCAGCCCAAGGACTAGCGTCACCGGGGAG.

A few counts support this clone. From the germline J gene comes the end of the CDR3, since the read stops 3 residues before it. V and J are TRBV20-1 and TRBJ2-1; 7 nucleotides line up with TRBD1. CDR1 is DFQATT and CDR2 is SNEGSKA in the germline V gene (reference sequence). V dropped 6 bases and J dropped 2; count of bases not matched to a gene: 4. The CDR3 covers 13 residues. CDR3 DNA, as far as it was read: TGCAGTGCCTTGACAGGGCCCTACAATGAG. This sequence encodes CSALTGPYNE. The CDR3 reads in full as CSALTGPYNEQFF.

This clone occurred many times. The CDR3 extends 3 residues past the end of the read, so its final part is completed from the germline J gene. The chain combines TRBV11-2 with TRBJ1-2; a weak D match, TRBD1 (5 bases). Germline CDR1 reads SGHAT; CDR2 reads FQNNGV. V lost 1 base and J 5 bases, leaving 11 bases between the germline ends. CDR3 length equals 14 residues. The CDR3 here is CASSLGGEGYGYTF. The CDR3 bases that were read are TGTGCCAGCAGCTTAGGAGGGGAGGGGTATGGC.

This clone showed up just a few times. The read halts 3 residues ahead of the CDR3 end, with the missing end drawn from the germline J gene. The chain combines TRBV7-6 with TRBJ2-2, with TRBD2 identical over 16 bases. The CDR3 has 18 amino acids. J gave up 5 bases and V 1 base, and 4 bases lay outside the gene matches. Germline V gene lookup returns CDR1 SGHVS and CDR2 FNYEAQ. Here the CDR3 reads CASSLGPGLAGGTGELFF. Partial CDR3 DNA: TGTGCCAGCAGCTTAGGGCCGGGACTAGCGGGAGGGACCGGGGAG.

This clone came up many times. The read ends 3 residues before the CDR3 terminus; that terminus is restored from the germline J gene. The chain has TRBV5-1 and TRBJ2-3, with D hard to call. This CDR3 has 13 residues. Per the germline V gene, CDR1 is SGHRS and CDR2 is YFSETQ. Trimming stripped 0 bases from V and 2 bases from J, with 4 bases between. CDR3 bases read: TGCGCCAGCAGCTTGGAGGCCACAGATACG. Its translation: CASSLEATDT. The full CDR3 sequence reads CASSLEATDTQYF. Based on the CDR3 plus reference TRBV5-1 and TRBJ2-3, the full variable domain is KAGVTQTPRYLIKTRGQQVTLSCSPISGHRSVSWYQQTPGQGLQFLFEYFSETQRNKGNFPGRFSGRQFSNSRSEMNVSTLELGDSALYLCASSLEATDTQYFGPGTRLTVL.

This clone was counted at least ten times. The DNA read from the CDR3 is TGTGCCAGCAGCTTAGCCCCAGGGGTTAGTTACAATGAG. Its translation is CASSLAPGVSYNE. The complete CDR3 reads CASSLAPGVSYNEQFF. The chain joins TRBV7-2 to TRBJ2-1; perhaps TRBD1 as D (6 bases). With the read ending 3 residues before the CDR3 end, the germline J gene is used to fill in that end. CDR3 size: 16 residues. Germline CDR1 reads SGHTA; CDR2 reads FQGNSA. V was pared by 0 bases and J by 4 bases, with 13 bases between.

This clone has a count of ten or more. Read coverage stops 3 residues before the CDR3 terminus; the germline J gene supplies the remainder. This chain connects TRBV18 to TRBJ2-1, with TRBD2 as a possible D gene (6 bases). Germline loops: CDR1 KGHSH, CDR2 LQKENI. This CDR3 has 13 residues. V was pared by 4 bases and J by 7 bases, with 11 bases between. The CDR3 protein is CASSLTSLNEQFF. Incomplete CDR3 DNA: TGTGCCAGCTCACTCACTAGCCTTAATGAG.

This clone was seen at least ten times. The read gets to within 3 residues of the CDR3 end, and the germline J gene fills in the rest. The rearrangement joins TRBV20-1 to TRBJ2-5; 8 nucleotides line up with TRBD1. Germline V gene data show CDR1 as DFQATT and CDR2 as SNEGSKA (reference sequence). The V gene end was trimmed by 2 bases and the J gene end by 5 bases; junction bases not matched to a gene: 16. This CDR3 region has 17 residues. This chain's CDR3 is CSARNTKTGAGWETQYF. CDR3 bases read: TGCAGTGCTAGAAACACTAAGACAGGGGCAGGGTGGGAGACC.

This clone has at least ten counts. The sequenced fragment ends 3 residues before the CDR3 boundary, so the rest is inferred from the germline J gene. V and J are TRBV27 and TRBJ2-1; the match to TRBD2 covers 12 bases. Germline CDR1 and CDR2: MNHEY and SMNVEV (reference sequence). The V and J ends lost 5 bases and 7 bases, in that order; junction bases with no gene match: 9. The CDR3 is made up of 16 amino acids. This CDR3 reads CASSPRTSGKGNEQFF. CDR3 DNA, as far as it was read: TGTGCCAGCAGTCCTCGGACTAGCGGGAAGGGAAATGAG.

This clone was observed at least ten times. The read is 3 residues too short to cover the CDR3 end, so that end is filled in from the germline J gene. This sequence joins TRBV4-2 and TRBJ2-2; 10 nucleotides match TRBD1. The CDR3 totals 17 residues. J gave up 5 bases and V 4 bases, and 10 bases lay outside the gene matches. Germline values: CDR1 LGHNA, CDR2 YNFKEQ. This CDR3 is CASSLPRDRGRTGELFF. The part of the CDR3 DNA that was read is TGTGCCAGCAGCCTCCCAAGGGACAGGGGTAGGACCGGGGAG.

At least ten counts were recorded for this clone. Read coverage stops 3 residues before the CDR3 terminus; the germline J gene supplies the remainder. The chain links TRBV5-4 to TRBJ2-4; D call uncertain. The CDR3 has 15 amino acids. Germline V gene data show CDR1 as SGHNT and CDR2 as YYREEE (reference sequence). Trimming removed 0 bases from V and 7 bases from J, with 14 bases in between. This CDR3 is CASSLGLANKNIQYF. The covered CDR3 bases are TGTGCCAGCAGCTTGGGGTTAGCCAATAAGAACATT.

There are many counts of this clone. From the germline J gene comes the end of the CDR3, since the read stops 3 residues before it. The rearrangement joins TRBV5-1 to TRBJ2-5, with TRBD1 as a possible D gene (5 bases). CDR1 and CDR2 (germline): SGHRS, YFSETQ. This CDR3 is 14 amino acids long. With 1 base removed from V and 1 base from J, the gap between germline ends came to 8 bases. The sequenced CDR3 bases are TGCGCCAGCAGCTTGTTGCAGGGCCAAGAGACC. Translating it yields CASSLLQGQET. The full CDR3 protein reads CASSLLQGQETQYF.

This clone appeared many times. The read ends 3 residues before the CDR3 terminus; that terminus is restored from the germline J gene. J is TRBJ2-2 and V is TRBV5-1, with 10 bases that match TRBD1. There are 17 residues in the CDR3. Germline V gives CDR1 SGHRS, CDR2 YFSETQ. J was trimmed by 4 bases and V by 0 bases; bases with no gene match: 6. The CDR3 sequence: CASSLAGTGETTGELFF. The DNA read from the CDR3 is TGCGCCAGCAGCTTGGCTGGGACAGGGGAGACCACCGGGGAG.

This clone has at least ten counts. Partial CDR3 DNA: TGCAGTGCTACCCACGAGCGGAACTACAATGAG. Translation gives CSATHERNYNE. The whole CDR3 is CSATHERNYNEQFF. The chain is built from TRBV20-1 and TRBJ2-1; D may be TRBD2 (5 bases). Read data end 3 residues before the CDR3 end; the end is taken from the germline J gene. In germline, CDR1 is DFQATT, CDR2 SNEGSKA (reference sequence). The CDR3 is 14 residues long. Trimming removed 4 bases from V and 3 bases from J, with 13 bases in between.

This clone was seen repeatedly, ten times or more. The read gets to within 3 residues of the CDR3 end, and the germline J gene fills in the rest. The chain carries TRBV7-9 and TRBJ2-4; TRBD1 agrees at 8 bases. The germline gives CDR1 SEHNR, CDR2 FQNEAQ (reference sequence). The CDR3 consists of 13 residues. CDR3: CASSLGTGIRQYF. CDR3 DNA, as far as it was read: TGTGCCAGCAGCTTAGGGACAGGGATTCGT.

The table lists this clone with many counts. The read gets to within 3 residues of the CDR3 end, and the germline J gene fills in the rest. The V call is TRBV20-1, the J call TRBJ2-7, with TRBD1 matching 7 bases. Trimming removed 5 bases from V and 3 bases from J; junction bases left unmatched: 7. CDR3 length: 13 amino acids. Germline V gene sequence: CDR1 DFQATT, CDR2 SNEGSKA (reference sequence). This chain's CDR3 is CSADPGTVYEQYF. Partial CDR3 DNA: TGCAGTGCTGACCCAGGGACAGTCTACGAG.